This is a list of T cell receptor beta chains from one sample in a study of blood T cell repertoires in COVID-19. Profiled with immunoSEQ multiplex PCR; TCRdb holds only in-frame clones, not every one. There are roughly 240,000 clones in the sample; roughly 88% occur only once, and around 2% lies in the top ten. Source material: PBMCs or T cells enriched from blood (not recorded which). The source is a woman aged 50 to 60 who had recovered from COVID-19. CDR3s include the opening cysteine and the closing phenylalanine or tryptophan. A D gene is named only where the DNA matches it firmly. Clone size, where shown, is once, few, many, or a class for clones that have expanded.

J gene: TRBJ1-2
clone size: -
D gene: TRBD1
V gene: TRBV27
CDR3 DNA: TGTGCCAGCAGTCCGGGACAGGGGGTGGGCTACACCTTC
CDR3 protein: CASSPGQGVGYTF

J gene: TRBJ2-2
clone size: -
D gene: -
V gene: TRBV5-6
CDR3 DNA: TGTGCCAGCAGCTCACCTAGGGACATGAACACCGGGGAGCTGTTTTTT
CDR3 protein: CASSSPRDMNTGELFF

J gene: TRBJ1-5
clone size: few
D gene: TRBD1
V gene: TRBV29-1
CDR3 DNA: TGCAGCGTGGGACCCGGGACAGGGGATCAGCCCCAGCATTTT
CDR3 protein: CSVGPGTGDQPQHF

J gene: TRBJ2-7
clone size: -
D gene: -
V gene: TRBV10-3
CDR3 DNA: TGTGCCATCAGTGAGGGCCAGGGGGGCTACGAGCAGTACTTC
CDR3 protein: CAISEGQGGYEQYF

J gene: TRBJ1-2
clone size: -
D gene: -
V gene: TRBV7-8
CDR3 DNA: TGTGCCAGCAGCTTAGCGCATGACAGCTTGTTCTATGGCTACACCTTC
CDR3 protein: CASSLAHDSLFYGYTF

J gene: TRBJ1-5
clone size: -
D gene: -
V gene: TRBV5-1
CDR3 DNA: TGCGCCAGCAGCCTGGACGGAGTGTTCAATCAGCCCCAGCATTTT
CDR3 protein: CASSLDGVFNQPQHF

J gene: TRBJ1-6
clone size: -
D gene: -
V gene: TRBV19
CDR3 DNA: TGTGCCAGTAGTCCCCGGGGGGTGAACTATAATTCACCCCTCCACTTT
CDR3 protein: CASSPRGVNYNSPLHF

J gene: TRBJ1-5
clone size: -
D gene: -
V gene: TRBV10-3
CDR3 DNA: TGTGCCATCAGTGAGGGGGGCAGCAATCAGCCCCAGCATTTT
CDR3 protein: CAISEGGSNQPQHF

J gene: TRBJ2-5
clone size: -
D gene: TRBD2
V gene: TRBV7-3
CDR3 DNA: TGTGCCAGCAGCTTAACGGGCGGGAGGTTGGAGACCCAGTACTTC
CDR3 protein: CASSLTGGRLETQYF

J gene: TRBJ2-3
clone size: -
D gene: TRBD1
V gene: TRBV15
CDR3 DNA: TGTGCCACCAGCAGAGCGATCGGGACAGGCACAGATACGCAGTATTTT
CDR3 protein: CATSRAIGTGTDTQYF

J gene: TRBJ1-2
clone size: -
D gene: -
V gene: TRBV3-1/TRBV3-2
CDR3 DNA: TGTGCCAGCAGCCAAGAAGAACGGGGAGGCGGCTACACCTTC
CDR3 protein: CASSQEERGGGYTF

J gene: TRBJ2-7
clone size: -
D gene: -
V gene: TRBV28
CDR3 DNA: TGTGCCAGCCAACTTCCTGGCGGGAACTCCTACGAGCAGTACTTC
CDR3 protein: CASQLPGGNSYEQYF

J gene: TRBJ1-5
clone size: -
D gene: TRBD1
V gene: TRBV12-3/TRBV12-4
CDR3 DNA: TGTGCCAGCACCCAACAGGGGTTGCCCCAGCATTTT
CDR3 protein: CASTQQGLPQHF

J gene: TRBJ1-2
clone size: once
D gene: TRBD1
V gene: TRBV15
CDR3 DNA: TGTGCCACCAGCAGTAAGGGGGCTCCTGGCTACACCTTC
CDR3 protein: CATSSKGAPGYTF

J gene: TRBJ1-1
clone size: -
D gene: TRBD1
V gene: TRBV29-1
CDR3 DNA: TGCAGCGCATCATACAGGGGGCGGTTTGTCTTGACTGAAGCTTTCTTT
CDR3 protein: CSASYRGRFVLTEAFF

J gene: TRBJ1-6
clone size: few
D gene: -
V gene: TRBV27
CDR3 DNA: TGTGCCACGAGGGATAGGGATAATTCACCCCTCCACTTT
CDR3 protein: CATRDRDNSPLHF

J gene: TRBJ2-7
clone size: -
D gene: -
V gene: TRBV6-5
CDR3 DNA: TGTGCCAGCAGTTACTCGCCGGTTACCTACGAGCAGTACTTC
CDR3 protein: CASSYSPVTYEQYF

J gene: TRBJ2-7
clone size: many
D gene: TRBD1
V gene: TRBV7-2
CDR3 DNA: TGTGCCAGCAGCCGGGACAGCCTACCCCTTTACGAGCAGTACTTC
CDR3 protein: CASSRDSLPLYEQYF

J gene: TRBJ1-2
clone size: once
D gene: TRBD1
V gene: TRBV28
CDR3 DNA: TGTGCCAGCAGGTCAAGGTCGGGACAGGACTATGGCTACACCTTC
CDR3 protein: CASRSRSGQDYGYTF

J gene: TRBJ1-2
clone size: -
D gene: TRBD1
V gene: TRBV13
CDR3 DNA: TGTGCCAGCAGCTTGGTTGGGACAGGGGTAAACTATGGCTACACCTTC
CDR3 protein: CASSLVGTGVNYGYTF

J gene: TRBJ2-2
clone size: -
D gene: -
V gene: TRBV2
CDR3 DNA: TGTGCCAGCAGTGAAGCGAAGGAGCGGGAGCTGTTTTTT
CDR3 protein: CASSEAKERELFF

J gene: TRBJ2-6
clone size: -
D gene: -
V gene: TRBV6-2/TRBV6-3
CDR3 DNA: TGTGCCAGCAGTTACTACAACTCTGGGGCCAACGTCCTGACTTTC
CDR3 protein: CASSYYNSGANVLTF

J gene: TRBJ2-7
clone size: -
D gene: TRBD1
V gene: TRBV11-3
CDR3 DNA: TGTGCCAGCAGCGGAATTATGGGACAGGGGACGATCGAGCGGTACTTC
CDR3 protein: CASSGIMGQGTIERYF

J gene: TRBJ2-7
clone size: -
D gene: -
V gene: TRBV5-4
CDR3 DNA: TGTGCCAGCAGCTTGGACAGAGCCTACGAGCAGTACTTC
CDR3 protein: CASSLDRAYEQYF

J gene: TRBJ2-3
clone size: -
D gene: TRBD2
V gene: TRBV7-2
CDR3 DNA: TGTGCCAGCAGCTTAAAGCGAGGCGGGGGAGCAGATACGCAGTATTTT
CDR3 protein: CASSLKRGGGADTQYF

J gene: TRBJ1-4
clone size: -
D gene: -
V gene: TRBV30
CDR3 DNA: TGTGCCTGGAGTCTCGCGGGGGGAACTAATGAAAAACTGTTTTTT
CDR3 protein: CAWSLAGGTNEKLFF

J gene: TRBJ2-1
clone size: few
D gene: TRBD1
V gene: TRBV18
CDR3 DNA: TGTGCCAGCTCACCAGGACAGGGCAATGAGCAGTTCTTC
CDR3 protein: CASSPGQGNEQFF

J gene: TRBJ1-1
clone size: -
D gene: -
V gene: TRBV9
CDR3 DNA: TGTGCCAGCAGCGTAAGAGTGGAGAGGACTGAAGCTTTCTTT
CDR3 protein: CASSVRVERTEAFF

J gene: TRBJ2-5
clone size: -
D gene: -
V gene: TRBV5-1
CDR3 DNA: TGCGCCAGCACCTTGAGTACAGGGGAGACCCAGTACTTC
CDR3 protein: CASTLSTGETQYF

J gene: TRBJ2-3
clone size: -
D gene: TRBD2
V gene: TRBV5-1
CDR3 DNA: TGCGCCAGCAGCCCTACCTGGGATTTTAGCGGGAGCGTGACTAGCACAGATACGCAGTATTTT
CDR3 protein: CASSPTWDFSGSVTSTDTQYF

J gene: TRBJ2-7
clone size: -
D gene: -
V gene: TRBV9
CDR3 DNA: TGTGCCAGCAGCCCCTCACCGGGGGATACCTACGAGCAGTACTTC
CDR3 protein: CASSPSPGDTYEQYF

J gene: TRBJ2-4
clone size: -
D gene: -
V gene: TRBV28
CDR3 DNA: TGTGCCAGCAGCCCAGGCAAGGGGAGGCTCGCCAAAAACATTCAGTACTTC
CDR3 protein: CASSPGKGRLAKNIQYF

J gene: TRBJ1-1
clone size: -
D gene: -
V gene: TRBV14
CDR3 DNA: TGTGCCAGCAGTTTATGGCCCAAGACTGAAGCTTTCTTT
CDR3 protein: CASSLWPKTEAFF

J gene: TRBJ1-3
clone size: -
D gene: -
V gene: TRBV19
CDR3 DNA: TGTGCCAGTAGTACCACAGGGACCACCATATATTTT
CDR3 protein: CASSTTGTTIYF

J gene: TRBJ2-1
clone size: -
D gene: -
V gene: TRBV10-1
CDR3 DNA: TGCGCCAGCAGTCAGGGAATACCCAATGAGCAGTTCTTC
CDR3 protein: CASSQGIPNEQFF

J gene: TRBJ2-2
clone size: -
D gene: TRBD1
V gene: TRBV7-9
CDR3 DNA: TGTGCCAGCAGCCGCTGGACAGGGGATGCCGGGGAGCTGTTTTTT
CDR3 protein: CASSRWTGDAGELFF

J gene: TRBJ1-2
clone size: -
D gene: TRBD1
V gene: TRBV25-1
CDR3 DNA: TGTGCCAGCAGTGATGCCAGACAGGGGCACTATGGCTACACCTTC
CDR3 protein: CASSDARQGHYGYTF

J gene: TRBJ1-2
clone size: -
D gene: TRBD1
V gene: TRBV2
CDR3 DNA: TGTGCCACCACAGACAGGGGAGTCTACACCTTC
CDR3 protein: CATTDRGVYTF

J gene: TRBJ1-6
clone size: -
D gene: TRBD1
V gene: TRBV2
CDR3 DNA: TGTGCCAGCAGTGGTTGGGGACAGACGCCTAATTCACCCCTCCACTTT
CDR3 protein: CASSGWGQTPNSPLHF

J gene: TRBJ2-7
clone size: -
D gene: TRBD1
V gene: TRBV7-8
CDR3 DNA: TGTGCCAGCAGCTTAAAGGGGGCCTGGTACGAGCAGTACTTC
CDR3 protein: CASSLKGAWYEQYF

J gene: TRBJ2-7
clone size: -
D gene: TRBD2
V gene: TRBV7-2
CDR3 DNA: TGTGCCAGCAGTGAAATGGGCGGGGGGCACTACGAGCAGTACTTC
CDR3 protein: CASSEMGGGHYEQYF